This record concerns one T cell receptor (beta chain) sequence. Its antigen is as yet unknown. This record comes from a study of cytomegalovirus exposure and HLA in healthy donors. General study points: Most TCR sequences were seen very rarely across donors, but some public TCRs occurred in many. Later analysis indicated greater clonal expansion among HLA-associated TCR beta chains than among equally common other chains.

CDR3 size: 14 residues. The V segment lost 3 bases and the J segment 8 bases; nucleotides outside the gene matches: 6. CDR1 and CDR2 from the germline V gene are SGHRS and YFSETQ. Amplification used 60 Vbeta primers and 13 Jbeta primers. TCRdb keeps only in-frame clones here, not all; method: immunoSEQ multiplex PCR. Of approximately 140,000 clones listed, 63% are singletons. The TCR comes from a woman between 55 and 75 years old in good health and CMV-seropositive. Sequencing input: PBMCs. The genes are TRBV5-1 and TRBJ1-4; 8 bases are shared with TRBD1. This CDR3 reads CASSSDRGFEKLFF. In nucleotides, the CDR3 is TGCGCCAGCAGCTCAGACAGGGGATTCGAAAAACTGTTTTTT.